These T cell receptor beta chains were read from a single sample in a study of shared clonotypes between healthy human individuals. The assay was immunoSEQ multiplex PCR, and TCRdb's table has in-frame clones only and misses some. The sample includes some 2 million clones, 85% to 95% of them seen just once. Sequenced: naive CD4+ T cells sorted from blood. Every receptor here comes from a man aged 18 to 29 in good health. The CDR3 runs from the conserved cysteine through the conserved F or W. D genes are given only for firm matches. Size is omitted from some rows. Given values are once, few, many or a class for expanded clones.

>TRBV9|.|TRBJ1-4|.
CASSVGDNNNEKLFF
TGTGCCAGCAGCGTAGGGGACAACAATAATGAAAAACTGTTTTTT
>TRBV4-3|TRBD1|TRBJ2-3|.
CASSQEYGRGSHTQYF
TGCGCCAGCAGCCAAGAGTATGGCAGGGGGTCTCATACGCAGTATTTT
>TRBV28|.|TRBJ1-5|.
CASSPPDSSYSNQPQHF
TGTGCCAGCAGTCCCCCCGACTCGAGTTATAGCAATCAGCCCCAGCATTTT
>TRBV7-8|.|TRBJ2-7|.
CASSFTVNSYEQYF
TGTGCCAGCAGCTTCACAGTAAACTCCTACGAGCAGTACTTC
>TRBV5-5|TRBD1|TRBJ1-2|.
CASSLDRNYGYTF
TGTGCCAGCAGTTTGGACAGGAACTATGGCTACACCTTC
>TRBV18|.|TRBJ2-7|.
CASSIDGTLRGQYF
TGTGCCAGCTCCATCGACGGAACTCTACGAGGGCAGTACTTC
>TRBV28|.|TRBJ1-5|.
CASTQGGQGNNQPQHF
TGTGCCAGCACCCAAGGAGGGCAGGGAAACAATCAGCCCCAGCATTTT
>TRBV7-2|.|TRBJ2-3|.
CASSLLPLVTDTQYF
TGTGCCAGCAGCTTACTTCCCCTAGTCACAGATACGCAGTATTTT
>TRBV6-5|TRBD2|TRBJ2-5|.
CASSRWTSGSETQYF
TGTGCCAGCAGCCGCTGGACTAGCGGGAGCGAGACCCAGTACTTC
>TRBV7-2|.|TRBJ2-7|.
CASSRVGGSSYEQYF
TGTGCCAGCAGCCGAGTCGGCGGGTCCTCCTACGAGCAGTACTTC
>TRBV28|.|TRBJ1-2|.
CASIRGGGRLEGYTF
TGTGCCAGCATTCGCGGCGGGGGACGTCTGGAAGGCTACACCTTC
>TRBV19|.|TRBJ1-6|.
CASSDSPNSPLHF
TGTGCCAGTTCCGACAGTCCCAATTCACCCCTCCACTTT
>TRBV5-5|.|TRBJ1-6|.
CASSLAERKQVNNSPLHF
TGTGCCAGCAGCTTGGCCGAGCGAAAACAGGTGAACAATTCACCCCTCCACTTT
>TRBV10-2|.|TRBJ2-3|.
CASSDPDTQYF
TGCGCCAGCAGTGACCCCGATACGCAGTATTTT
>TRBV5-4|.|TRBJ1-6|.
CASSLGRNYNSPLHF
TGTGCCAGCAGCTTAGGACGGAACTATAATTCACCCCTCCACTTT
>TRBV19|TRBD1|TRBJ1-6|.
CASRRDRNNNSPLHF
TGTGCCAGTAGGAGGGACAGAAACAACAATTCACCCCTCCACTTT
>TRBV6-1|TRBD1|TRBJ2-7|once
CASSPTGAVVEQYF
TGTGCCAGCAGTCCGACAGGGGCTGTGGTCGAGCAGTACTTC
>TRBV19|TRBD2|TRBJ2-7|.
CASMDPGTSGSYEQYF
TGTGCCAGTATGGACCCCGGGACTAGCGGCTCCTACGAGCAGTACTTC
>TRBV30|.|TRBJ1-3|.
CAWSPTGNTIYF
TGTGCCTGGAGTCCGACAGGAAACACCATATATTTT
>TRBV5-1|TRBD1|TRBJ2-2|.
CASSRDREDGELFF
TGCGCCAGCAGCCGGGACAGGGAGGACGGGGAGCTGTTTTTT
>TRBV7-9|.|TRBJ2-7|.
CASSSKVGVYF
TGTGCCAGCAGCTCTAAGGTCGGGGTGTACTTC
>TRBV6-6|.|TRBJ1-4|once
CASSYAGQINEKLFF
TGTGCCAGCAGTTACGCGGGTCAGATTAATGAAAAACTGTTTTTT
>TRBV7-2|.|TRBJ2-7|.
CASSLGGLGEQYF
TGTGCCAGCAGCTTAGGGGGACTCGGCGAGCAGTACTTC
>TRBV28|TRBD1|TRBJ2-2|once
CACHRGQDTGELFF
TGTGCCTGCCACAGGGGGCAGGACACCGGGGAGCTGTTTTTT
>TRBV6-5|TRBD1|TRBJ1-2|once
CASVSGQGGYGYTF
TGTGCCAGCGTTTCTGGACAGGGTGGCTATGGCTACACCTTC
>TRBV14|TRBD1|TRBJ1-2|.
CASSQDEGGRHKPNYGYTF
TGTGCCAGCAGCCAAGATGAAGGGGGCAGGCACAAACCTAACTATGGCTACACCTTC
>TRBV11-2|.|TRBJ2-2|.
CASSPGHRTTGELFF
TGTGCCAGCAGCCCGGGACACCGGACCACCGGGGAGCTGTTTTTT
>TRBV5-1|TRBD2|TRBJ2-7|.
CASSSRTAGDEQYF
TGCGCCAGCAGCTCCCGGACAGCGGGGGACGAGCAGTACTTC
>TRBV9|.|TRBJ2-3|.
CASSVSGRSTDTQYF
TGTGCCAGCAGCGTAAGCGGCCGTAGCACAGATACGCAGTATTTT
>TRBV5-4|TRBD1|TRBJ1-2|.
CASSLVQGYGYTF
TGTGCCAGCAGCTTAGTACAGGGGTATGGCTACACCTTC
>TRBV5-1|.|TRBJ2-1|once
CASSLEWGGENEQFF
TGCGCCAGCAGCTTGGAGTGGGGTGGTGAGAATGAGCAGTTCTTC
>TRBV10-3|TRBD2|TRBJ2-3|.
CAISESHTSGGDTQYF
TGTGCCATCAGTGAGTCCCATACTAGCGGGGGCGATACGCAGTATTTT
>TRBV11-3|TRBD2|TRBJ2-1|.
CASSPSGSYNEQFF
TGTGCCAGCAGCCCTAGCGGGAGCTACAATGAGCAGTTCTTC
>TRBV7-3|.|TRBJ2-5|.
CASSFSGAAETQYF
TGTGCCAGCAGTTTCTCGGGGGCCGCGGAGACCCAGTACTTC
>TRBV7-8|.|TRBJ1-1|.
CASRPTRANRNTEAFF
TGTGCCAGCAGGCCCACGAGGGCCAACCGAAACACTGAAGCTTTCTTT
>TRBV30|TRBD2|TRBJ2-5|.
CAWSAQELAAETQYF
TGTGCCTGGAGTGCTCAGGAACTAGCGGCGGAGACCCAGTACTTC
>TRBV4-2|.|TRBJ2-3|.
CASSQVVQVLQWGGSTDTQYF
TGTGCCAGCAGCCAAGTGGTCCAAGTCCTCCAATGGGGCGGTAGCACAGATACGCAGTATTTT
>TRBV5-1|TRBD2|TRBJ2-7|.
CASSLETSGSVYEQYF
TGCGCCAGCAGCTTGGAGACTAGCGGGAGTGTCTACGAGCAGTACTTC
>TRBV9|TRBD1|TRBJ1-2|.
CASSRDSNYGYTF
TGTGCCAGCAGCCGGGACAGTAACTATGGCTACACCTTC
>TRBV5-1|TRBD1|TRBJ2-7|once
CASRTGGGYEQYF
TGCGCCAGCAGAACAGGGGGCGGCTACGAGCAGTACTTC
>TRBV6-5|TRBD2|TRBJ2-7|.
CASSPSLAVLYEQYF
TGTGCCAGCAGCCCCTCTCTAGCGGTCCTCTACGAGCAGTACTTC
>TRBV7-9|TRBD1|TRBJ1-4|.
CASSLRETGGNEKLFF
TGTGCCAGCAGCTTACGGGAGACAGGGGGAAATGAAAAACTGTTTTTT
>TRBV7-2|TRBD2|TRBJ2-5|.
CASSVSGRKQETQYF
TGTGCCAGCAGTGTTAGCGGGAGGAAGCAAGAGACCCAGTACTTC
>TRBV25-1|.|TRBJ2-1|.
CASRGNYNEQFF
TGTGCCAGCCGCGGAAACTACAATGAGCAGTTCTTC
>TRBV2|.|TRBJ1-1|.
CASSEEAPKNTEAFF
TGTGCCAGCAGTGAAGAGGCCCCGAAGAACACTGAAGCTTTCTTT
>TRBV2|.|TRBJ2-7|.
CASSGGALEQYF
TGTGCCAGCAGTGGGGGCGCCTTGGAGCAGTACTTC
>TRBV5-6|.|TRBJ1-1|.
CASSGRTRMNTEAFF
TGTGCCAGCAGCGGACGGACTCGCATGAACACTGAAGCTTTCTTT
>TRBV6-5|.|TRBJ1-1|.
CASSQGAGVAFF
TGTGCCAGCAGCCAAGGGGCAGGGGTCGCTTTCTTT
>TRBV4-2|.|TRBJ1-2|.
CASGGPTVNYGYTF
TGTGCCAGCGGGGGTCCGACAGTAAACTATGGCTACACCTTC
>TRBV30|.|TRBJ1-1|once
CAWSPRVTEAFF
TGTGCCTGGAGCCCCAGGGTCACTGAAGCTTTCTTT
>TRBV18|TRBD1|TRBJ2-5|.
CASSPGTGLYETQYF
TGTGCCAGCTCGCCAGGGACAGGGCTTTATGAGACCCAGTACTTC
>TRBV6-1|.|TRBJ1-5|.
CASSPSGRDQPQHF
TGTGCCAGCAGCCCCTCCGGCAGGGATCAGCCCCAGCATTTT
>TRBV28|.|TRBJ1-6|.
CASSLGEALHF
TGTGCCAGCAGTTTGGGAGAGGCCCTCCACTTT
>TRBV27|TRBD2|TRBJ2-7|once
CASSSGLAAYEQYF
TGTGCCAGCAGTTCGGGACTAGCGGCCTACGAGCAGTACTTC
>TRBV2|TRBD1|TRBJ2-5|.
CASSQGQGATQETQYF
TGTGCCAGCAGCCAGGGACAGGGGGCCACCCAAGAGACCCAGTACTTC
>TRBV5-1|TRBD1|TRBJ2-6|once
CASSLDRDRGIPTGANVLTF
TGCGCCAGCAGCTTGGACCGGGACAGGGGAATCCCAACTGGGGCCAACGTCCTGACTTTC
>TRBV7-3|TRBD1|TRBJ1-1|.
CASSPQGAGEAFF
TGTGCCAGCAGCCCACAGGGGGCTGGTGAAGCTTTCTTT
>TRBV5-1|TRBD1|TRBJ2-7|.
CASSLGRGHYEQYF
TGCGCCAGCAGCTTGGGCAGGGGGCACTACGAGCAGTACTTC